This TCR beta chain appears in the sequencing data of a study of blood T cell repertoires in COVID-19. The method was immunoSEQ multiplex PCR; TCRdb's version includes in-frame clones alone and lacks a portion of them. The table lists about 390,000 clones, approximately 87% of them singletons. Germline CDR1 is MNHNS and CDR2 is SASEGT. The CDR3 contains 14 residues. Trimming took 3 bases from V and 0 from J, leaving 8 bases between them. Seattle's cohort entered during active infection and was followed longitudinally. This chain joins TRBV6-1 and TRBJ1-2; TRBD1 is a possible D gene (5 bases). The sequence was collected from a woman in her fifties or sixties with COVID-19, enrolled during active disease. Source material: peripheral blood. CDR3 sequence: CASSDAGSNYGYTF. In DNA, the CDR3 is TGTGCCAGCAGTGATGCAGGGTCTAACTATGGCTACACCTTC.